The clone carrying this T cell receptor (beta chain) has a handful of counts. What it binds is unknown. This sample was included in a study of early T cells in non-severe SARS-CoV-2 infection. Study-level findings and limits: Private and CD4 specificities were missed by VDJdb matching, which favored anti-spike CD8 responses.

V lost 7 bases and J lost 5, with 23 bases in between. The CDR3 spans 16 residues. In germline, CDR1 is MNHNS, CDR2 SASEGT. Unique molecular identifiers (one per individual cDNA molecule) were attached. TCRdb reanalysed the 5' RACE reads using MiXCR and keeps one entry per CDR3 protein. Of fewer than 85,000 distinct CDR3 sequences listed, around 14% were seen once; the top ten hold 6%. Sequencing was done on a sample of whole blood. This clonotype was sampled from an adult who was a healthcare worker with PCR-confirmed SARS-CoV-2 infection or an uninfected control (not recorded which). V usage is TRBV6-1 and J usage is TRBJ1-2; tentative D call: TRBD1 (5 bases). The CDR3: CASTERRGAGVYGYTF. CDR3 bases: TGTGCCAGCACTGAGAGGAGGGGCGCTGGGGTTTATGGCTACACCTTC.